This TCR beta chain was obtained from a study of blood T cells in healthy people across ages. Primed by a sample-barcoded 5' primer and a J-beta primer mix, a second PCR proceeded for roughly 6 to 12 cycles. TCRdb re-called the 5' RACE reads with MiXCR, one entry per CDR3 protein. The sample has around 1,900,000 distinct CDR3 sequences, 30% to 40% seen once. The CDR3 length is 15 residues. The trim removed 0 bases at V and 7 bases at J, leaving 6 bases unmatched. Germline CDR1 reads MGHRA; CDR2 reads YSYEKL. Russia was home to the donors, healthy Caucasian individuals aged roughly 6 to 90. Collection of 8.5 to 10 milliliters of peripheral blood was performed for each donor.

The chain carries TRBV4-1 and TRBJ1-2, with TRBD1 matching 9 bases. This receptor was obtained from a human donor in good health. Input material: blood. This chain's CDR3 is CASSQDRGQGLGYTF. The CDR3 DNA is TGCGCCAGCAGCCAAGACAGGGGACAGGGTCTTGGCTACACCTTC.